A selection of T cell receptor beta chains follows, all from one sample in a study of OX40 agonist ivuxolimab in advanced cancers. Here immunoSEQ multiplex PCR was the method, and the copy in TCRdb shows in-frame clones only, minus some. The sample holds over 70,000 clones; 80% to 90% are singletons and the top ten take around 1.5%. This sample comprised CD4+ or CD8+ T cells sorted from blood, obtained in a trial of the OX40 agonist ivuxolimab. All receptors come from an adult with an advanced solid tumor such as melanoma, head and neck, liver or kidney cancer. The CDR3 runs from the conserved cysteine through the conserved F or W. A D gene is named only where the DNA matches it firmly. Rows give clone size only sometimes, using once, few, many, or a class for an expanded clone.

j_gene,v_gene,abundance,d_gene,CDR3nt,CDR3aa
TRBJ2-3,TRBV9,NA,NA,TGTGCCAGCAGCGGGCTTGGGACACCTCATTTCACAGATACGCAGTATTTT,CASSGLGTPHFTDTQYF
TRBJ1-5,TRBV5-1,NA,TRBD1,TGCGCCAGCAGCCGAGGGACAGGGGACAATCAGCCCCAGCATTTT,CASSRGTGDNQPQHF
TRBJ2-2,TRBV4-3,NA,NA,TGCGCCAGCAGCCTGGATCGAGGCGGGGAGCTGTTTTTT,CASSLDRGGELFF
TRBJ2-7,TRBV5-1,once,TRBD1,TGCGCCAGCAGCTTGGATCCGGGACAGGCGGCCTACGAGCAGTACTTC,CASSLDPGQAAYEQYF
TRBJ1-5,TRBV2,NA,NA,TGTGCCAGCAGTGAAAAACAGGGTGGAAACATCAATCAGCCCCAGCATTTT,CASSEKQGGNINQPQHF
TRBJ2-5,TRBV11-3,NA,TRBD1,TGTGCCAGCAGCTTAGGGACAGGGAAGGGGGAGACCCAGTACTTC,CASSLGTGKGETQYF
TRBJ2-1,TRBV11-3,NA,TRBD1,TGTGCCAGCAGCGATACAGGGGGCGCGTACAATGAGCAGTTCTTC,CASSDTGGAYNEQFF
TRBJ2-1,TRBV18,NA,NA,TGTGCCAGCTCACCGGGATGGGCTGACAATGAGCAGTTCTTC,CASSPGWADNEQFF
TRBJ2-7,TRBV29-1,NA,TRBD1,TGCAGCGTTGGCAGGGGGCCAACCTACGAGCAGTACTTC,CSVGRGPTYEQYF
TRBJ1-2,TRBV7-9,NA,NA,TGTGCCAGCAGCTTAAGTCAGGGGATAGATGGCTACACCTTC,CASSLSQGIDGYTF
TRBJ1-1,TRBV18,NA,NA,TGTGCCAGCTCCTGGGAGGGGCAGGGGACTGAAGCTTTCTTT,CASSWEGQGTEAFF
TRBJ2-7,TRBV18,NA,TRBD1,TGTGCCAGCTCCCCGACAGGGGCCTACGAGCAGTACTTC,CASSPTGAYEQYF
TRBJ1-6,TRBV19,NA,NA,TGTGCCAGTAGTATCTCACCGGGCCTCTCCTATAATTCACCCCTCCACTTT,CASSISPGLSYNSPLHF
TRBJ1-6,TRBV30,NA,NA,TGTGCCTGGAGTGAGCACGATAATTCACCCCTCCACTTT,CAWSEHDNSPLHF
TRBJ1-2,TRBV7-2,NA,TRBD1,TGTGCCAGCAGCTTGAGACAGGGTAACTATGGCTACACCTTC,CASSLRQGNYGYTF
TRBJ2-5,TRBV29-1,NA,TRBD1,TGCAGCGCCCGGGACAGGGAGTTAGAGACCCAGTACTTC,CSARDRELETQYF
TRBJ2-7,TRBV30,NA,NA,TGTGCCTGGAGCCGGGGAGGGGGCGGGTACGAGCAGTACTTC,CAWSRGGGGYEQYF
TRBJ2-3,TRBV10-1,NA,NA,TGCGCCAGCAGTGAGTCGAGGGATACGCAGTATTTT,CASSESRDTQYF
TRBJ2-3,TRBV9,once,TRBD2,TGTGCCAGCAGTTTTAGCGGGAGGGCGGGAGATACGCAGTATTTT,CASSFSGRAGDTQYF
TRBJ1-2,TRBV5-6,NA,NA,TGTGCCAGCAGCTTCCCGGACGTCGGTGGCTACACCTTC,CASSFPDVGGYTF
TRBJ1-2,TRBV19,NA,NA,TGTGCCAGTATCACCCGAGACCCGTGGAGGACGGGGGAAGCTAACTATGGCTACACCTTC,CASITRDPWRTGEANYGYTF
TRBJ2-1,TRBV7-9,NA,TRBD2,TGTGCCAGCAGCCCGGCGCTAGCGGGAAGGAATGAGCAGTTCTTC,CASSPALAGRNEQFF
TRBJ2-1,TRBV4-1,once,NA,TGCGCCAGCAGCGGACGGACTGTAAGCTCCTACAATGAGCAGTTCTTC,CASSGRTVSSYNEQFF
TRBJ2-7,TRBV29-1,NA,NA,TGCAGCGTTGAAGAAGATGCAGTTGGTGGGCAGTACTTC,CSVEEDAVGGQYF
TRBJ1-1,TRBV19,NA,NA,TGTGCCAGTAGTGCCCGACACATGAACACTGAAGCTTTCTTT,CASSARHMNTEAFF
TRBJ2-7,TRBV9,NA,NA,TGTGCCAGCAGCGTAGGACCGGGGGCGGGGTACGAGCAGTACTTC,CASSVGPGAGYEQYF
TRBJ1-5,TRBV19,NA,TRBD1,TGTGCCAGTAGTGCTGGGCAGGGGGCTACTCAGCCCCAGCATTTT,CASSAGQGATQPQHF
TRBJ2-1,TRBV6-5,NA,TRBD2,TGTGCCAGCAGTTCCACGGGGGGTGAGCAGTTCTTC,CASSSTGGEQFF
TRBJ2-5,TRBV5-6,NA,TRBD2,TGTGCCAGCAGCCTAAGCGGGAGGGCCCTAACGTTCCAAGAGACCCAGTACTTC,CASSLSGRALTFQETQYF
TRBJ1-4,TRBV19,once,NA,TGTGCCAGTAGTATAGGGCGTCCAACTAATGAAAAACTGTTTTTT,CASSIGRPTNEKLFF
TRBJ1-5,TRBV19,NA,TRBD1,TGTGCCAGTAAAGGACAGGGGCATCAGCCCCAGCATTTT,CASKGQGHQPQHF
TRBJ1-1,TRBV7-8,NA,TRBD1,TGTGCCAGCAGCTTAGCAAGGACAGGGTTGATTGAAGCTTTCTTT,CASSLARTGLIEAFF
TRBJ1-1,TRBV6-1,NA,NA,TGTGCCAGCAGTGAACTGACGTTTGAAGCTTTCTTT,CASSELTFEAFF
TRBJ1-1,TRBV7-9,NA,NA,TGTGCCAGCAGCTTTGGGCCCCTGAACACTGAAGCTTTCTTT,CASSFGPLNTEAFF
TRBJ2-7,TRBV7-9,NA,TRBD2,TGTGCCAGCAGCTTAGCGCGGACTAGCGGGACCGAGCAGTACTTC,CASSLARTSGTEQYF
TRBJ2-3,TRBV18,NA,NA,TGTGCCAGCTCACCTCTCATGGGTTCGGTTAGCGGCACAGATACGCAGTATTTT,CASSPLMGSVSGTDTQYF
TRBJ2-2,TRBV19,NA,TRBD1,TGTGCCAGTAGACTGACAGGGGGCGGCGGGGAGCTGTTTTTT,CASRLTGGGGELFF
TRBJ1-3,TRBV30,once,NA,TGTGCCTGGAAACTGAACTCTGGAAACACCATATATTTT,CAWKLNSGNTIYF
TRBJ1-1,TRBV5-4,once,NA,TGTGCCAGCAGCTTCGGACAGTCGAACACTGAAGCTTTCTTT,CASSFGQSNTEAFF
TRBJ2-7,TRBV11-3,NA,NA,TGTGCCAGCAGCGAAGGTTACCCAGGACAAGACGGTGAGCAGTACTTC,CASSEGYPGQDGEQYF
TRBJ1-4,TRBV2,NA,NA,TGTGCCAGCAGGGGCTGGGGGAGTAATGAAAAACTGTTTTTT,CASRGWGSNEKLFF
TRBJ1-1,TRBV7-3,NA,NA,TGTGCCAGCAGCGAGAGTAGGGTGAACACTGAAGCTTTCTTT,CASSESRVNTEAFF
TRBJ2-3,TRBV4-1,NA,TRBD2,TGCGCCAGCAGCCAGGGGGCTAGCGGGGCCCCCACAGATACGCAGTATTTT,CASSQGASGAPTDTQYF
TRBJ1-4,TRBV6-5,NA,NA,TGTGCCAGCAGTTCCCCGGGAGCAACTAATGAAAAACTGTTTTTT,CASSSPGATNEKLFF
TRBJ2-1,TRBV5-5,NA,NA,TGTGCCAGCCAACAGGGACGCAATGAGCAGTTCTTC,CASQQGRNEQFF
TRBJ2-1,TRBV4-1,NA,TRBD1,TGCGCCAGCAGCCAGACGGACAGGCTCGACAATGAGCAGTTCTTC,CASSQTDRLDNEQFF
TRBJ1-5,TRBV19,once,NA,TGTGCCAGTAGTATAAGTTCTTATCTGGGGCAGCCCCAGCATTTT,CASSISSYLGQPQHF
TRBJ2-1,TRBV6-5,once,TRBD1,TGTGCCAGCAGAGGGACAGGGAAGAATGAGCAGTTCTTC,CASRGTGKNEQFF
TRBJ1-1,TRBV19,once,TRBD1,TGTGCCAGTAGTACATGGGACAGGGTCCCTGAAGCTTTCTTT,CASSTWDRVPEAFF
TRBJ1-6,TRBV6-5,NA,NA,TGTGCCAGCAGTGAGAGATATAATTCACCCCTCCACTTT,CASSERYNSPLHF
TRBJ1-2,TRBV4-3,NA,NA,TGCGCCAGCAGCCAAGTGAGGGGGAATGGCTATGGCTACACCTTC,CASSQVRGNGYGYTF
TRBJ2-2,TRBV14,NA,NA,TGTGCCAGCAGCCAAGTTTGGGGGAGAACCGGGGAGCTGTTTTTT,CASSQVWGRTGELFF
TRBJ2-7,TRBV12-5,NA,TRBD1,TGTGCTAGTGGTTTGGTACGATTCGGGACAGGGGATTCCGAGCAGTACTTC,CASGLVRFGTGDSEQYF
TRBJ2-7,TRBV18,once,NA,TGTGCCAGCTCACCTATAGAAGGGGACTCCTACGAGCAGTACTTC,CASSPIEGDSYEQYF
TRBJ2-5,TRBV2,few,TRBD1,TGTGCCAGCAGCCCTGGGACAGTAGCCCAGGAGACCCAGTACTTC,CASSPGTVAQETQYF
TRBJ2-5,TRBV27,NA,NA,TGTGCCAGCAGTTTATCAAGGGGGAGCCAAGAGACCCAGTACTTC,CASSLSRGSQETQYF
TRBJ2-7,TRBV6-5,NA,NA,TGTGCCAGCAGTTACGGTTCGGGGGCGGGGGAGCAGTACTTC,CASSYGSGAGEQYF
TRBJ2-3,TRBV19,NA,NA,TGTGCCAGTAGTCCCCCTGGGGCAGATACGCAGTATTTT,CASSPPGADTQYF
TRBJ2-6,TRBV7-3,NA,TRBD2,TGTGCCAGCAGCTTAACCGGGGGGGCCTCTGGGGCCAACGTCCTGACTTTC,CASSLTGGASGANVLTF
TRBJ1-2,TRBV7-2,NA,NA,TGTGCCAGCAGCTTAGCCGATGGCTACACCTTC,CASSLADGYTF